This record concerns one T cell receptor (beta chain) sequence. The assay was immunoSEQ multiplex PCR, and TCRdb's table has in-frame clones only and misses some. The sample records around 300,000 clones, around 92% being singletons. This CDR3 spans 16 amino acids. Germline CDR1 and CDR2: LGHNA and YNFKEQ. The V and J ends lost 1 base and 2 bases, in that order; junction bases with no gene match: 5. The data derive from a study of blood T cell repertoires in COVID-19. This TCR was sampled from a woman younger than 45 who had recovered from COVID-19. The chain is built from TRBV4-2 and TRBJ1-5, with TRBD1 matching 7 bases. The sample taken for sequencing was PBMCs or T cells enriched from blood (not recorded which). The CDR3 loop reads CASSQVSGQGNQPQHF. The DNA of the CDR3 is TGTGCCAGCAGCCAAGTTTCCGGACAGGGCAATCAGCCCCAGCATTTT.